Below are 3 T cell receptor beta chains sequenced from a single sample in a study of post-analysis software for immune sequencing data. Whole-study results and caveats: Higher frequency in patients than in controls was seen for roughly five TRBV segments, with TRBV5-6, TRBV5-1 and TRBV20-1 among them.

Presence of unique molecular identifiers characterized the TCR beta cDNA libraries. TCRdb re-called the PCR reads through MiXCR, storing one row per CDR3 protein. This sample has 550,000 to 700,000 distinct CDR3 sequences, with 44% found just once. These receptors are not linked to any known antigen. Sample: blood. These receptors originate from a girl aged 5-17 years with multiple sclerosis.

The chain has TRBV6-5 and TRBJ2-7, with D possibly TRBD1 on 5 matching bases. Germline CDR1 and CDR2: MNHEY and SVGAGI. Trimming took off 1 base at V and 0 bases at J, with 16 bases between the two ends. There are 17 residues in the CDR3. In DNA, the CDR3 is TGTGCCAGCAGTTACTACGGACAAACCTTGATCTCCTACGAGCAGTACTTC. Amino acids: CASSYYGQTLISYEQYF.

The chain is built from TRBV9 and TRBJ1-2; tentative D call: TRBD1 (5 bases). This CDR3 has 15 residues. The V end lost 1 base, the J end lost 0 bases, and 10 bases lay between the germline ends. Germline-derived CDR1 and CDR2 are SGDLS and YYNGEE. The CDR3 here is CASSVSGQPNYGYTF. CDR3 DNA sequence: TGTGCCAGCAGCGTATCAGGACAACCTAACTATGGCTACACCTTC.

This clonotype was counted between two and nine times. This chain uses TRBV20-1 with TRBJ2-1, with 8 bases identical to TRBD1. The germline V gene has CDR1 DFQATT and CDR2 SNEGSKA (reference sequence). The J segment lost 7 bases and the V segment lost 5 bases, leaving 1 base of the junction unmatched. This CDR3 contains 11 residues. In DNA form, the CDR3 reads TGCAGTGCTGACAGGGGTAATGAGCAGTTCTTC. Translated, it gives CSADRGNEQFF.